The TCR beta chain under discussion was sequenced for a study of cytomegalovirus exposure and HLA in healthy donors. Worth noting for this clone: The antigen is unknown.

13 Jbeta primers and 60 Vbeta primers were used for the PCR. Measured with immunoSEQ multiplex PCR; TCRdb has only the in-frame clones, and not every one. The sample has 75,000 to 90,000 clones, 55% to 70% seen once. Study-level points and caveats: Accurate predictions that matched the HLA-A and HLA-B alleles of most subjects were reportedly made from TCR beta sequences. Through in vitro validation, three CMV-associated chains were shown to be specific for CMV antigens.

J was trimmed by 3 bases and V by 0 bases; bases with no gene match: 0. Germline values: CDR1 SGHNT, CDR2 YYREEE (reference sequence). CDR3 length: 13 residues. This TCR came from a woman between 40 and 50 years old in good health and CMV-seropositive. The sequenced material came from PBMCs. V and J are TRBV5-4 and TRBJ2-7; 7 nucleotides align to TRBD1. This chain's CDR3 is CASSLDRGYEQYF. The DNA for the CDR3 is TGTGCCAGCAGCTTGGACAGGGGCTACGAGCAGTACTTC.